Listed here are 5 T cell receptor beta chains from one sample, sequenced in a study of T cells in Graves' hyperthyroidism and ophthalmopathy. The CDR3 regions of TCR beta were amplified from RNA transcripts. With the HTBI primer set, the TCR CDR3 went through a first round of RT-PCR. From the multiplex PCR reads, TCRdb called clonotypes with MiXCR, one entry per CDR3 protein. The data contain under 350,000 distinct CDR3 sequences, approximately 22% of them singletons. The sample taken for sequencing was blood. The origin of the receptors is a woman aged 45-59 years with Graves' hyperthyroidism.

The rearrangement joins TRBV2 to TRBJ1-1; 8 nucleotides agree with TRBD1. Germline loops: CDR1 SNHLY, CDR2 FYNNEI. V gave up 5 bases and J gave up 5 bases; unmatched junction bases: 7. The length of the CDR3 is 14 residues. The CDR3 sequence is CASSLDRVMTEAFF. The CDR3 DNA is TGTGCCAGCAGTCTGGACAGGGTTATGACTGAAGCTTTCTTT.

A remark on this clonotype: Being one base from a much bigger clone, this may be a read error. This rearrangement joins TRBV7-9 to TRBJ2-5, with D perhaps TRBD2 (6 bases). This CDR3 region has 15 residues. Germline loops: CDR1 SEHNR, CDR2 FQNEAQ (reference sequence). V was shortened by 11 bases and J by 2 bases, with 21 bases between the two germline ends. Here the CDR3 reads CAGNQTGGRQETQYF. The CDR3 DNA reads TGTGCCGGCAACCAGACTGGGGGGAGACAAGAGACCCAGTACTTC.

The table lists this clonotype with many counts. This chain links TRBV7-6 with TRBJ2-7; D is ambiguous. Germline V lookup: CDR1 SGHVS, CDR2 FNYEAQ. The V gene lost 0 bases and the J gene lost 5 bases, with 23 bases spanning the gap. The CDR3 loop spans 18 amino acids. CDR3 region: CASSLAPPVPGFVDEQYF. In nucleotides, the CDR3 is TGTGCCAGCAGCTTAGCGCCCCCGGTTCCAGGTTTCGTTGACGAGCAGTACTTC. The full variable domain, its missing parts supplied by reference TRBV7-6 and TRBJ2-7, is GAGVSQSPRYKVTKRGQDVALRCDPISGHVSLYWYRQALGQGPEFLTYFNYEAQQDKSGLPNDRFSAERPEGSISTLTIQRTEQRDSAMYRCASSLAPPVPGFVDEQYFGPGTRLTVT.

CDR3 DNA: TGTGCCAGCAGCCGACTAGCGGGAAGGGCCTACAATGAGCAGTTCTTC. Residues: CASSRLAGRAYNEQFF. The chain uses TRBV2 and TRBJ2-1; TRBD2 matches 11 bases. The CDR3 loop spans 16 amino acids. V was pared by 6 bases and J by 2 bases, with 6 bases of the junction left unmatched. Germline CDR1 and CDR2: SNHLY and FYNNEI.

This clonotype was picked up many times. The chain recombines TRBV2 with TRBJ2-7, with D perhaps TRBD1 (7 bases). Germline V gene sequence: CDR1 SNHLY, CDR2 FYNNEI. The CDR3 covers 15 residues. The V and J ends lost 4 bases and 1 base respectively, with 14 bases between them. The CDR3, as DNA: TGTGCCAGCAGTGGGGGCAGGGGGACTTCCTACGAGCAGTACTTC. It specifies CASSGGRGTSYEQYF.